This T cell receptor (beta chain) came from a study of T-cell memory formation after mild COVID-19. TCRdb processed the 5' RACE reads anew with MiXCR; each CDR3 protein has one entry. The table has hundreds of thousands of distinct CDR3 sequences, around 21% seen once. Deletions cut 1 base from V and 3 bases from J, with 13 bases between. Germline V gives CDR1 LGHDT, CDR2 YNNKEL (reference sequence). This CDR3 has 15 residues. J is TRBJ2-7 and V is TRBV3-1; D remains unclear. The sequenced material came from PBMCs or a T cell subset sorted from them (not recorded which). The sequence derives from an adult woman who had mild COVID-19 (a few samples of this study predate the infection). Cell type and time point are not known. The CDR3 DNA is TGTGCCAGCAGCCAAGTCCCTCTAGGTCTCTACGAGCAGTACTTC. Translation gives CASSQVPLGLYEQYF.